These T cell receptor beta chains were read from a single sample in a study of CD8 T cells in ankylosing spondylitis. TCRdb re-analysed the 5' RACE reads in MiXCR, keeping a single row per CDR3 protein. The sample holds some 840,000 distinct CDR3 sequences, roughly 10% seen once. Input material: blood, either unsorted or a sorted T cell fraction (not recorded which). The receptor set was obtained from a male donor with ankylosing spondylitis. Each CDR3 is given with its conserved first and last residue. D genes are given only for firm matches. Clone size appears in some rows only: once, few, many, or a class for an expanded clone.

abundance | d_gene | j_gene | v_gene | CDR3aa | CDR3nt
- | TRBD2 | TRBJ2-3 | TRBV5-1 | CASRVSGATDTQYF | TGCGCCAGCAGGGTGAGCGGGGCCACAGATACGCAGTATTTT
- | - | TRBJ1-2 | TRBV12-3/TRBV12-4 | CASSNTGLRGYTF | TGTGCCAGCAGCAACACGGGTTTGCGTGGCTACACCTTC
few | - | TRBJ2-4 | TRBV6-1 | CASSFIRSAKNIQYF | TGTGCCAGCAGCTTCATCCGCTCAGCCAAAAACATTCAGTACTTC
many | TRBD1 | TRBJ1-1 | TRBV6-1 | CASSDLQGVEAFF | TGTGCCAGCAGCGACTTGCAGGGGGTTGAAGCTTTCTTT
- | - | TRBJ1-2 | TRBV11-2 | CASSLSNLLHGYTF | TGTGCCAGCAGCTTAAGTAATCTACTCCATGGCTACACCTTC
- | - | TRBJ2-5 | TRBV7-8 | CASSYETGRRETQYF | TGTGCCAGCAGCTACGAGACAGGGAGGAGGGAGACCCAGTACTTC
many | - | TRBJ1-1 | TRBV6-1 | CASSTGTTIEAFF | TGTGCCAGCAGCACCGGGACAACGATTGAAGCTTTCTTT
- | - | TRBJ2-1 | TRBV7-3 | CASSLNLGSEQFF | TGTGCCAGCAGCTTAAACCTTGGGAGTGAGCAGTTCTTC
- | TRBD2 | TRBJ2-3 | TRBV19 | CASSVYSGSLNTQYF | TGTGCCAGTAGTGTATATAGCGGGAGCTTGAATACGCAGTATTTT
many | TRBD1 | TRBJ1-2 | TRBV4-2 | CASSQPGQVYGYTF | TGTGCCAGCAGCCAACCCGGACAGGTCTATGGCTACACCTTC
few | TRBD2 | TRBJ2-4 | TRBV4-3 | CASSQGASGSQNIQYF | TGCGCCAGCAGCCAAGGAGCTAGCGGGTCCCAAAACATTCAGTACTTC
- | TRBD1 | TRBJ1-4 | TRBV30 | CACYRGLGEKLFF | TGTGCCTGCTACAGGGGGCTCGGTGAAAAACTGTTTTTT
- | - | TRBJ1-3 | TRBV6-1 | CASSRTNSGNTIYF | TGTGCCAGCAGCCGGACAAACTCTGGAAACACCATATATTTT
few | - | TRBJ2-7 | TRBV5-1 | CASSLNVGYEQYF | TGCGCCAGCAGCCTAAATGTGGGCTACGAGCAGTACTTC
- | TRBD2 | TRBJ2-1 | TRBV4-2 | CASSQEVEASGTPNEQFF | TGTGCCAGCAGCCAAGAAGTGGAGGCTAGCGGGACCCCCAATGAGCAGTTCTTC
few | TRBD2 | TRBJ2-1 | TRBV7-2 | CASSLGLAGEVEQFF | TGTGCCAGCAGCCTTGGACTAGCGGGAGAGGTTGAGCAGTTCTTC
many | - | TRBJ1-6 | TRBV24-1 | CATSDRSSNSPLHF | TGTGCCACCAGTGATCGGAGTTCCAATTCACCCCTCCACTTT